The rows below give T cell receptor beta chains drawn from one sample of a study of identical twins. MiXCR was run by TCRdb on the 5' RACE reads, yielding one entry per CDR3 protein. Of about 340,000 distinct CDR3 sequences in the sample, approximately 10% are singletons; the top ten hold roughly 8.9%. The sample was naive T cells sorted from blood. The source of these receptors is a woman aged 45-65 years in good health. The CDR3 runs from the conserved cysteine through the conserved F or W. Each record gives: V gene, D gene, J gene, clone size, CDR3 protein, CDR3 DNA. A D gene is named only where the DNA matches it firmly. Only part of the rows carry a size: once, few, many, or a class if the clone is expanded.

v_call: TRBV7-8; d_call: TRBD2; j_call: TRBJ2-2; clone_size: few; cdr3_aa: CASSLAGVAGGTTRAGELFF; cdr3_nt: TGTGCCAGCAGCTTAGCGGGGGTAGCGGGAGGAACTACCAGGGCCGGGGAGCTGTTTTTT
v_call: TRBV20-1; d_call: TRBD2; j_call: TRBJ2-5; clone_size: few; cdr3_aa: CSATGTSGNQETQYF; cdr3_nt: TGCAGTGCCACCGGGACTAGCGGGAACCAGGAGACCCAGTACTTC
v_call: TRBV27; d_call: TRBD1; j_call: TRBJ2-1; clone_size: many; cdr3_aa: CASSSYRGLLYNEQFF; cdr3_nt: TGTGCCAGCAGTTCATACAGGGGGCTGCTATACAATGAGCAGTTCTTC
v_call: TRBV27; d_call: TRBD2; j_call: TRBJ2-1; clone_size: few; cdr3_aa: CASTPRLAGGNEQFF; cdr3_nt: TGTGCCAGCACCCCTCGACTAGCGGGAGGCAATGAGCAGTTCTTC
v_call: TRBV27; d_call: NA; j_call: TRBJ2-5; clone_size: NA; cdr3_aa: CASSSRTGTQYF; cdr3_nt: TGTGCCAGCAGTTCTCGAACAGGGACCCAGTACTTC
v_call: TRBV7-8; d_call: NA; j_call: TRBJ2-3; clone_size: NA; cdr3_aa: CASSSAGVGTDTQYF; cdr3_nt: TGTGCCAGCAGCAGTGCAGGGGTCGGCACAGATACGCAGTATTTT
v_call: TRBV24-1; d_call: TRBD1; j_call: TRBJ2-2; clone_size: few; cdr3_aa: CATSDPDRAGELFF; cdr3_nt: TGTGCCACCAGTGATCCCGACAGGGCCGGGGAGCTGTTTTTT
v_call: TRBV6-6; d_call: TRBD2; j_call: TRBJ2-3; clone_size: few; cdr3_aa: CASSYNLAGSTDTQYF; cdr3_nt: TGTGCCAGCAGTTATAACCTAGCGGGTTCCACAGATACGCAGTATTTT
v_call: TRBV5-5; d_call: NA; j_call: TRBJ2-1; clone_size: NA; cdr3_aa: CASSLDYARSSYNEQFF; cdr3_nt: TGTGCCAGCAGCTTGGATTATGCCCGATCCTCCTACAATGAGCAGTTCTTC
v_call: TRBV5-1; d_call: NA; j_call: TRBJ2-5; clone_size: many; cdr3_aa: CASSLLGETQYF; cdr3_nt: TGCGCCAGCAGCCTCCTGGGGGAGACCCAGTACTTC
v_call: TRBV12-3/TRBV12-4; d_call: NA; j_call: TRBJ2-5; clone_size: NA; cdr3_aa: CASSPPGWTEETQYF; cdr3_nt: TGTGCCAGCAGTCCCCCGGGCTGGACAGAAGAGACCCAGTACTTC
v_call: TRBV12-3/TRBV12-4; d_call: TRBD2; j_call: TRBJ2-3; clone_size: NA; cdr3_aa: CASQRVWGTSGTRDTQYF; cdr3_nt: TGTGCCAGTCAGAGGGTTTGGGGAACTAGCGGGACTCGGGATACGCAGTATTTT